This T cell receptor beta chain came from a study of blood T cell repertoires in COVID-19. Study details: Acute and convalescent COVID-19 samples came from the United States, Italy and Spain. From T cells, B-cell-depleted T cells, or PBMCs came the material, which was cDNA or gDNA.

As processed by the authors: The assay estimated nucleated cells by amplifying reference gene primers. Profiling relied on immunoSEQ multiplex PCR, and the TCRdb table lists in-frame clones only, not all of them. V, J and clone size are taken as reported in that table, and D and trimming were inferred from the DNA itself. Seen here are 300,000 to 350,000 clones, roughly 90% observed once, and the top ten hold roughly 8.9%. V dropped 2 bases and J dropped 7 bases, with 15 bases sitting between them. CDR3 length equals 15 residues. CDR1 LGHDT and CDR2 YNNKEL come from the germline V gene (reference sequence). It was during active infection that Seattle patients were enrolled and then longitudinally followed.

The J gene is TRBJ2-1, the V gene TRBV3-1 (or the pseudogene TRBV3-2); D might be TRBD1 (6 bases). Specimen: peripheral blood. The receptor was derived from a man aged 25-45 years with COVID-19, enrolled during active disease. The CDR3 sequence: CASSQSARGWNEQFF. CDR3 bases: TGTGCCAGCAGCCAAAGCGCCAGGGGATGGAATGAGCAGTTCTTC.